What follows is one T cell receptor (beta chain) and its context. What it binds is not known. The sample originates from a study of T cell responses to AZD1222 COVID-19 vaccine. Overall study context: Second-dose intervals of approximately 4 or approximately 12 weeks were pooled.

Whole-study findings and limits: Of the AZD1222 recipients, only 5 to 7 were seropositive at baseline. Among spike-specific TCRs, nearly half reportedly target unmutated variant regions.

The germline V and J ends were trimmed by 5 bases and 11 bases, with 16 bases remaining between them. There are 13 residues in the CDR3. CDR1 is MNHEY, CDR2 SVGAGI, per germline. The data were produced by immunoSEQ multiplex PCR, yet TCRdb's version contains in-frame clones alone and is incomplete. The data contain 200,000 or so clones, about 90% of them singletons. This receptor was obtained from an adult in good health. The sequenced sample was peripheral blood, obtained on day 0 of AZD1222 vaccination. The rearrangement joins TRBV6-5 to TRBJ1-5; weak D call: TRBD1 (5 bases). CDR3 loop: CASSRDGGWAQHF. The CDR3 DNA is TGTGCCAGCAGTCGGGACGGGGGATGGGCCCAGCATTTT.